The 18 T cell receptor beta chains in this list originate from one sample, sequenced in a study of cytomegalovirus exposure and HLA in healthy donors. PCR primers comprised 60 Vbeta and 13 Jbeta primers. Profiled with immunoSEQ multiplex PCR; TCRdb holds only in-frame clones, not every one. The table records over 85,000 clones, 7.5% to 8.5% of them present only once. Specimen: PBMCs. Every receptor here comes from a man aged 50 or older in good health and CMV-seronegative.

This sequence joins TRBV14 and TRBJ2-5; 12 bases line up with TRBD1. The CDR3 contains 14 residues. Germline lookup yields CDR1 SGHDN and CDR2 FVKESK. With V trimmed by 2 bases and J by 7 bases, 2 bases remained unmatched. The CDR3 DNA sequence: TGTGCCAGCAGCCAACCGGGACAGGGGGCGACCCAGTACTTC. Its translation is CASSQPGQGATQYF.

V and J are TRBV28 and TRBJ1-2; the D gene is possibly TRBD1 (6 bases). This CDR3 region has 16 residues. Trimming pared 3 bases from V and 1 base from J, leaving 15 bases between. Germline V CDR1 and CDR2: MDHEN, SYDVKM. The CDR3 sequence: CASSLGRRGRNYGYTF. The CDR3 nucleotides read TGTGCCAGCAGTTTGGGGCGGCGGGGGCGTAACTATGGCTACACCTTC.

There are a few counts of this clone. CDR3 amino acids: CASSFQGANYEQYF. The CDR3 DNA reads as TGCGCCAGCAGCTTCCAGGGGGCCAACTACGAGCAGTACTTC. This chain joins TRBV5-1 and TRBJ2-7; 8 nucleotides align to TRBD1. The V segment lost 2 bases and the J segment 3 bases; nucleotides outside the gene matches: 4. Germline CDR1 SGHRS, CDR2 YFSETQ. The CDR3 length is 14 residues.

This clone was seen only a few times. J is TRBJ2-2 and V is TRBV5-1; tentative D call: TRBD2 (6 bases). Looked up from germline, CDR1 is SGHRS and CDR2 is YFSETQ. V was clipped by 6 bases and J by 5 bases, with 14 bases between them. The CDR3 has 14 residues. The CDR3 DNA is TGCGCCAGCACTAGGACTACCGGGACCGGGGAGCTGTTTTTT. Amino acid sequence: CASTRTTGTGELFF.

About this clone itself: Mismatch with germline at one junction end may stem from a read error. The rearrangement joins TRBV4-2 to TRBJ2-3; D is possibly TRBD1 (6 bases). The length of the CDR3 is 17 residues. Germline V gives CDR1 LGHNA, CDR2 YNFKEQ. For the CDR3, the DNA is TGTGCCAGCAGCCAAGCTGAAGGGGGTAGAGGGGCAGACACGCAGTATTTT. Translated, it gives CASSQAEGGRGADTQYF.

This clone was observed a handful of times. The CDR3, as DNA: TGTGCCAGCAGCTTAGGGGGGACAGGGGGGACTGAAGCTTTCTTT. Residues: CASSLGGTGGTEAFF. The rearrangement joins TRBV13 to TRBJ1-1; 11 bases agree with TRBD1. With 0 bases clipped from V and 5 bases from J, the junction kept 2 bases outside the gene matches. The germline V gene encodes CDR1 PRHDT and CDR2 FYEKMQ (reference sequence). The CDR3 loop spans 15 amino acids.

This clone was counted ten times or more. The CDR3 is CASSPHGTSGNNEQFF. Written as DNA, the CDR3 is TGTGCCAGCAGCCCTCACGGGACTAGCGGTAACAATGAGCAGTTCTTC. The chain has TRBV9 and TRBJ2-1; TRBD2 matches 11 bases. Germline CDR1 reads SGDLS; CDR2 reads YYNGEE. The CDR3 is made up of 16 amino acids. J lost 5 bases, V lost 4 bases, and 8 bases had no gene match.

The V call is TRBV9, the J call TRBJ1-1; D call uncertain. The germline V gene has CDR1 SGDLS and CDR2 YYNGEE. Between the trimmed V and J ends, which lost 0 bases and 5 bases, there was a span of 8 bases. This CDR3 comprises 13 residues. The CDR3 region is CASSVEPGTEAFF. The CDR3 bases are TGTGCCAGCAGCGTAGAACCGGGAACTGAAGCTTTCTTT.

The chain has TRBV27 and TRBJ1-1, with D hard to call. The CDR3 extends over 14 amino acids. Germline-derived CDR1 and CDR2 are MNHEY and SMNVEV (reference sequence). V gave up 0 bases and J gave up 1 base, with 6 bases separating them. The CDR3 sequence is CASSLSESNTEAFF. CDR3 coding DNA: TGTGCCAGCAGTTTATCGGAGTCGAACACTGAAGCTTTCTTT.

Here the CDR3 DNA reads TGTGCCAGCAGTTACTCTACTACGGGGGGACCCCAGCATTTT. This encodes CASSYSTTGGPQHF. V is TRBV6-5 and J is TRBJ1-5; weak D call: TRBD1 (5 bases). The CDR3 sequence is 14 residues long. Deletions cut 0 bases from V and 10 bases from J, with 13 bases between. Germline V CDR1 and CDR2: MNHEY, SVGAGI.

As to this clone: The sample contains more than one DNA sequence encoding this CDR3. The chain recombines TRBV5-1 with TRBJ1-4, with a tentative D call TRBD1 (5 bases). Per the germline V gene, CDR1 is SGHRS and CDR2 is YFSETQ. V shed 0 bases and J shed 8 bases, with 8 bases lying between them. The CDR3 has 13 amino acids. The CDR3 DNA is TGCGCCAGCAGCTTGGGACAGAACGAAAAACTGTTTTTT. Translated: CASSLGQNEKLFF.

The chain carries TRBV27 and TRBJ2-5, with a weak D call TRBD2 (5 bases). Germline-derived CDR1 and CDR2 are MNHEY and SMNVEV (reference sequence). This CDR3 contains 14 residues. Trimming took off 5 bases at V and 1 base at J, with 11 bases between the two ends. CDR3: CASSPWELQETQYF. The DNA of the CDR3 is TGTGCCAGCAGTCCATGGGAGCTCCAAGAGACCCAGTACTTC.

The CDR3 reads CATIAGSYEQYF. The CDR3 DNA reads as TGTGCCACCATAGCGGGATCCTACGAGCAGTACTTC. The V call is TRBV28, the J call TRBJ2-7, with 8 bases matching TRBD2. CDR1 and CDR2 (germline): MDHEN, SYDVKM. The CDR3 extends over 12 amino acids. The V segment lost 10 bases and the J segment 1 base; nucleotides outside the gene matches: 3.

This chain joins TRBV6-5 and TRBJ2-7; the D gene is possibly TRBD2 (5 bases). V lost 6 bases to trimming and J lost 5 bases, with 17 bases between them. Germline values: CDR1 MNHEY, CDR2 SVGAGI. There are 14 residues in the CDR3. The chain's CDR3 is CASRTPGVMDEQYF. CDR3 bases: TGTGCCAGCAGGACCCCCGGGGTCATGGACGAGCAGTACTTC.

The V and J genes are TRBV6-5 and TRBJ1-5, with 7 bases matching TRBD1. The germline V gene encodes CDR1 MNHEY and CDR2 SVGAGI. The CDR3 totals 14 residues. V lost 5 bases, J lost 6 bases, and 7 bases stayed unmatched. The CDR3 region is CASSPTGDGQPQHF. In DNA form, the CDR3 reads TGTGCCAGCAGTCCTACAGGGGATGGTCAGCCCCAGCATTTT.

This clone was counted a few times. The junction departs from the called germline gene at one end, perhaps through a read error. As DNA, the CDR3 is TGCGCCAGCAGCAAAGATCGACAGGGTGAGGCCTACGAGCAGTACTTC. Its translation: CASSKDRQGEAYEQYF. The gene calls are TRBV4-3 and TRBJ2-7, with 7 bases fitting TRBD1. From germline, CDR1 is LGHNA and CDR2 YSLEER. There are 16 residues in the CDR3.

This clone has a handful of counts. The chain combines TRBV15 with TRBJ2-1, with 10 bases aligning to TRBD2. V shed 5 bases, J shed 5 bases, and the junction held 9 bases outside the gene matches. Germline CDR1 and CDR2: LNHNV and YYDKDF (reference sequence). CDR3 size: 16 residues. In DNA, the CDR3 is TGTGCCACCAGCCCAATAACTAGCGGGACCAACAATGAGCAGTTCTTC. Translation gives CATSPITSGTNNEQFF.

There are a few counts of this clone. J is TRBJ1-4 and V is TRBV19; D is possibly TRBD1 (6 bases). Looked up from germline, CDR1 is LNHDA and CDR2 is SQIVND (reference sequence). Trimming cost V 4 bases and J 8 bases, with 26 bases left between them. This CDR3 comprises 18 residues. CDR3 nucleotide sequence: TGTGCCAGTAGTACTCGACACTATCGACAGGTAGATGGGGAAAAACTGTTTTTT. It yields the protein CASSTRHYRQVDGEKLFF.